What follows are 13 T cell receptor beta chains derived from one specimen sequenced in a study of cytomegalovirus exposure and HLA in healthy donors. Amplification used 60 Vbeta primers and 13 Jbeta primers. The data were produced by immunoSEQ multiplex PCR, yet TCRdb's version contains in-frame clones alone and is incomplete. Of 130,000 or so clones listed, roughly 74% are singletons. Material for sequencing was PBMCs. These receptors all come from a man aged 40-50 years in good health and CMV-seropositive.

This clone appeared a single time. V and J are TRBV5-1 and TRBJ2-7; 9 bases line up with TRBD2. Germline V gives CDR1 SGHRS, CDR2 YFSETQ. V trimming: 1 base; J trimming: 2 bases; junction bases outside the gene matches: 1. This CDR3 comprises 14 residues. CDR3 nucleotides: TGCGCCAGCAGCTTGATAGCGGGGGCCTACGAGCAGTACTTC. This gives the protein CASSLIAGAYEQYF.

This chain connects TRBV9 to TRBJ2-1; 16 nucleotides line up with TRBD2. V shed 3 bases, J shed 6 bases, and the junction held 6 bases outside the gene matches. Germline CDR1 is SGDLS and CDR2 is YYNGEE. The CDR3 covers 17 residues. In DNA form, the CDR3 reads TGTGCCAGCAGCGAAGGGACTAGCGGGAGGGCCAGCAATGAGCAGTTCTTC. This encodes CASSEGTSGRASNEQFF.

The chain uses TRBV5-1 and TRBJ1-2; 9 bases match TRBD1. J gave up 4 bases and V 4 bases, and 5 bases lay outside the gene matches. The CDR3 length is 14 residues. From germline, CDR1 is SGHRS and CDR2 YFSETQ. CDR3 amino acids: CASSLGTGSYGYTF. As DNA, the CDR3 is TGCGCCAGCAGCCTAGGGACAGGGAGCTATGGCTACACCTTC.

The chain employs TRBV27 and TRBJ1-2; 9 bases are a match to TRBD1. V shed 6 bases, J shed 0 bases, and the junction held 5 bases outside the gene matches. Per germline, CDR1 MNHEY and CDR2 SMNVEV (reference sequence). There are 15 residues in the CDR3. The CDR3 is CASRLTGGSNYGYTF. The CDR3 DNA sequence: TGTGCCAGCAGACTGACAGGGGGGTCTAACTATGGCTACACCTTC.

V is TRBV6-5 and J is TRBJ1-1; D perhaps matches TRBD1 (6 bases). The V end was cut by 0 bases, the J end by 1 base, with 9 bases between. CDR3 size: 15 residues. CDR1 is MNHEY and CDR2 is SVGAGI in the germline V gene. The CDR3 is CASSYSLTGNTEAFF. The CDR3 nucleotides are TGTGCCAGCAGTTACTCCTTGACAGGGAACACTGAAGCTTTCTTT.

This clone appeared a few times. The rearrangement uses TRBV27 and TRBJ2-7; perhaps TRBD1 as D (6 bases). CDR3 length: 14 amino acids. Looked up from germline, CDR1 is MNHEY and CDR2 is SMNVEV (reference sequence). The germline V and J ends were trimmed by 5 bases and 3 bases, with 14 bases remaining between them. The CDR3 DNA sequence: TGTGCCAGCAGTCTACCTGGGGGCCGCTACGAGCAGTACTTC. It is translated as CASSLPGGRYEQYF.

CDR3 residues: CASSLDSGGNNEQFF. DNA for the CDR3: TGCGCCAGCAGCTTGGACTCAGGGGGGAACAATGAGCAGTTCTTC. This rearrangement joins TRBV5-1 to TRBJ2-1; a possible D gene is TRBD1 (7 bases). CDR3 length: 15 residues. Germline V CDR1 and CDR2: SGHRS, YFSETQ. Trimming took off 0 bases at V and 5 bases at J, with 12 bases between the two ends.

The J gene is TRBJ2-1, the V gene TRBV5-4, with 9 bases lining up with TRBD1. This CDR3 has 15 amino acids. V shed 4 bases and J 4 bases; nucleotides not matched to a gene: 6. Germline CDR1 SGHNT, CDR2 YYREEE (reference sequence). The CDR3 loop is CASSDRGGIYNEQFF. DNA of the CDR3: TGTGCCAGCAGCGACAGGGGGGGAATTTACAATGAGCAGTTCTTC.

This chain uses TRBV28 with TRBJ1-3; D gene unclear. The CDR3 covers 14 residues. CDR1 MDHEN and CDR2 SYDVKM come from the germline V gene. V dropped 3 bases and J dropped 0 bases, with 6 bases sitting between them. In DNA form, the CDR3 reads TGTGCCAGCAGTTTTTGGAGCTCTGGAAACACCATATATTTT. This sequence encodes CASSFWSSGNTIYF.

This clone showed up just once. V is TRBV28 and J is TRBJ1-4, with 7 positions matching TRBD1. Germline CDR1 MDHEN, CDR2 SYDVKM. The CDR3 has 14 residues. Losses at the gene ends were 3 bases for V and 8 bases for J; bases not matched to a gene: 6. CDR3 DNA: TGTGCCAGCAGTTTTGGACAGGTCAAGGAAAAACTGTTTTTT. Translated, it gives CASSFGQVKEKLFF.

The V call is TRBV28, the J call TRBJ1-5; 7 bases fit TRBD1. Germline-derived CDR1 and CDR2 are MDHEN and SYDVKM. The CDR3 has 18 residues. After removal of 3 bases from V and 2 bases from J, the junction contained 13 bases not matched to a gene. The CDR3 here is CASSLVDRAPIRNQPQHF. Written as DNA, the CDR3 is TGTGCCAGCAGTTTGGTAGACAGGGCCCCCATCCGCAATCAGCCCCAGCATTTT.

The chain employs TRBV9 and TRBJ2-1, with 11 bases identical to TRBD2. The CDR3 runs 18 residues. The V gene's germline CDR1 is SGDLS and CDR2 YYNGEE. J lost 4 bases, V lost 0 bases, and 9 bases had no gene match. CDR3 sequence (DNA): TGTGCCAGCAGCGTAGAGGGGCTAGCGGGGGGAACATACAATGAGCAGTTCTTC. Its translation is CASSVEGLAGGTYNEQFF.

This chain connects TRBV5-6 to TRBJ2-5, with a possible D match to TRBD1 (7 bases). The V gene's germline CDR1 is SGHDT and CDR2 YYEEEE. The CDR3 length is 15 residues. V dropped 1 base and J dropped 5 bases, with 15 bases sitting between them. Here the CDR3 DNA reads TGTGCCAGCAGCTTGTTTCCAGGGGGGTGGGAGACCCAGTACTTC. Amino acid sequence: CASSLFPGGWETQYF.